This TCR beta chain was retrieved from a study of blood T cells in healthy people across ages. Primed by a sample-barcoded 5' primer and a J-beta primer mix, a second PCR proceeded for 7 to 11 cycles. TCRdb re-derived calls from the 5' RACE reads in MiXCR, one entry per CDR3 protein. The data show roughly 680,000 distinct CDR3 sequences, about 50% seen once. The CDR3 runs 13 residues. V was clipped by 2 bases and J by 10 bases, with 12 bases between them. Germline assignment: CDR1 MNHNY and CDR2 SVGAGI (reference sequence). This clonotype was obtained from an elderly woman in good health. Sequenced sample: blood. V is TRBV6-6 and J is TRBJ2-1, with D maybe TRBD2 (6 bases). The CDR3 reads CASSYPFRGEQFF. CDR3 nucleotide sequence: TGTGCCAGCAGTTACCCGTTCCGGGGGGAGCAGTTCTTC.